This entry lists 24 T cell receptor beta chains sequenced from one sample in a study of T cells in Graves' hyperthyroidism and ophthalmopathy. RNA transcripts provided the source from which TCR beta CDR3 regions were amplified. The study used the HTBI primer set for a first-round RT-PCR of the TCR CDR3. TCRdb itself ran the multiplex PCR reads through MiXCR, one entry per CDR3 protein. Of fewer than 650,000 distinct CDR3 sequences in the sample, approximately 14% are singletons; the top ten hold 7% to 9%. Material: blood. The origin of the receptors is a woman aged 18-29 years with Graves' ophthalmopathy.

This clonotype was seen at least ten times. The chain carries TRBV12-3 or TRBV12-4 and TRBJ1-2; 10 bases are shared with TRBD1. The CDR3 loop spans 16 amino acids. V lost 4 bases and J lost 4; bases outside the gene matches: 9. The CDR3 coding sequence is TGTGCCAGCAGTTCAATTCGGACAGGGGGTATCTATGGCTACACCTTC. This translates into CASSSIRTGGIYGYTF.

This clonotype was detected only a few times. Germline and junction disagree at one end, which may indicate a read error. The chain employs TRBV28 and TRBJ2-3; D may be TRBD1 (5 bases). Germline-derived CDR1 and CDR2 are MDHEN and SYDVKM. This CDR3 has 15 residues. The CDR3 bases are TGTGCCAGCAGTCTATGGCAACTCCAGGGAGATACGCAGTATTTT. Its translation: CASSLWQLQGDTQYF. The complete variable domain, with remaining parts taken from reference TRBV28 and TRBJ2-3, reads DVKVTQSSRYLVKRTGEKVFLECVQDMDHENMFWYRQDPGLGLRLIYFSYDVKMKEKGDIPEGYSVSREKKERFSLILESASTNQTSMYLCASSLWQLQGDTQYFGPGTRLTVL.

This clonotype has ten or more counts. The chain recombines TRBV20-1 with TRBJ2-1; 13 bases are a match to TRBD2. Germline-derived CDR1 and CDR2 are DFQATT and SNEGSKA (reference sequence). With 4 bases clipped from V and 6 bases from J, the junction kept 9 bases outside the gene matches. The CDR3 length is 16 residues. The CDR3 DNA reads TGCAGTGCTACCCCTTCCCGACTAGCGGGAGGCAATGAGCAGTTCTTC. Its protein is CSATPSRLAGGNEQFF.

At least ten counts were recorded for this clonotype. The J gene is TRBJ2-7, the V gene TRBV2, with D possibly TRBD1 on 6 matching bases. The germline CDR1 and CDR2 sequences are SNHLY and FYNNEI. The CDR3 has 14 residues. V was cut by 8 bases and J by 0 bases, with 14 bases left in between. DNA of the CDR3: TGTGCCAGCCAGAACAGGGAGAGCTCCTACGAGCAGTACTTC. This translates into CASQNRESSYEQYF.

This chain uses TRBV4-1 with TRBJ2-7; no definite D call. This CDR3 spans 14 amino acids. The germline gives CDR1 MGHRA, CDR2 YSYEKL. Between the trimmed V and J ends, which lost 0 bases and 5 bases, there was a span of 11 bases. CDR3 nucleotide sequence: TGCGCCAGCAGCCAAGATCTTCGAATCCACGAGCAGTACTTC. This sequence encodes CASSQDLRIHEQYF.

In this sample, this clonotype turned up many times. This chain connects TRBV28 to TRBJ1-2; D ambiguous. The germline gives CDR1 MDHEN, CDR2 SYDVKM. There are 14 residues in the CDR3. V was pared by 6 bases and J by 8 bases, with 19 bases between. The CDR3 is CASRWPSASRGYTF. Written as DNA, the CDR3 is TGTGCCAGCAGATGGCCCAGCGCCTCCCGAGGCTACACCTTC.

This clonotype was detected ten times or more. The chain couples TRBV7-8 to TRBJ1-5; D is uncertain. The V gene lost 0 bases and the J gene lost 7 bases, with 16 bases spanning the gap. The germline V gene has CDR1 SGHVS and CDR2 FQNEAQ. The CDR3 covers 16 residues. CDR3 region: CASSLARMERVQPQHF. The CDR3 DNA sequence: TGTGCCAGCAGCTTAGCACGGATGGAAAGGGTACAGCCCCAGCATTTT.

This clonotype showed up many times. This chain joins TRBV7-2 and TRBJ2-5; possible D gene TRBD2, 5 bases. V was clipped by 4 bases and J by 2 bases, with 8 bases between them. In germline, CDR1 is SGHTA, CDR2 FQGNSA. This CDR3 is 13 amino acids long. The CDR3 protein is CASSSRGQETQYF. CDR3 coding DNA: TGTGCCAGCAGCTCCCGGGGACAAGAGACCCAGTACTTC.

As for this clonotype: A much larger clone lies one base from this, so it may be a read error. DNA of the CDR3: TGTGCCACTATTCAGGGTGCCGGGCAGTACTTC. Amino acids: CATIQGAGQYF. The V call is TRBV28, the J call TRBJ2-7; a weak D match, TRBD1 (5 bases). The CDR3 is 11 residues long. The germline V gene encodes CDR1 MDHEN and CDR2 SYDVKM. Deletions cut 10 bases from V and 9 bases from J, with 16 bases between.

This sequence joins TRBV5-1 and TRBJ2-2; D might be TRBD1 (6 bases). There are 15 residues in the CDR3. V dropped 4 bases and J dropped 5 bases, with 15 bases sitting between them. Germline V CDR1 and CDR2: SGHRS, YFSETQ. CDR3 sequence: CASSQTGDFTGELFF. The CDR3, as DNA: TGCGCCAGCAGCCAGACAGGAGATTTTACCGGGGAGCTGTTTTTT.

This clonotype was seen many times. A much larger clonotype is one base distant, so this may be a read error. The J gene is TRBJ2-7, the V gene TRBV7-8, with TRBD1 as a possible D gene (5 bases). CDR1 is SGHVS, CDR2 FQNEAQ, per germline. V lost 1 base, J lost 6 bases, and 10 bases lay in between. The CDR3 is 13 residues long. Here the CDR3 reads CASSLGRQGEQYF. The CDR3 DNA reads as TGTGCCAGCAGCTTAGGTCGGCAGGGCGAGCAGTACTTC.

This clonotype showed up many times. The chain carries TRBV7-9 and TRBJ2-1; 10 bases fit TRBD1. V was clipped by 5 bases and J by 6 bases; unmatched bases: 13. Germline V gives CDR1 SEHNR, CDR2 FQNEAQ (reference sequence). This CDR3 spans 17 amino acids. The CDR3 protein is CASSRLRDRGLGNEQFF. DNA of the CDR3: TGTGCCAGCAGCCGCCTAAGAGACAGGGGGCTTGGCAATGAGCAGTTCTTC.

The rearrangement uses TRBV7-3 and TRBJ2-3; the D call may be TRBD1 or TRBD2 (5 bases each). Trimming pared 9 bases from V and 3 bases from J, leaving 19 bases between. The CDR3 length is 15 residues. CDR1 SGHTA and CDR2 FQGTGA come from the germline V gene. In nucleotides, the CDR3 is TGTGCCAGTAGTATAGGAAGCAGGGAGACAGATACGCAGTATTTT. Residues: CASSIGSRETDTQYF.

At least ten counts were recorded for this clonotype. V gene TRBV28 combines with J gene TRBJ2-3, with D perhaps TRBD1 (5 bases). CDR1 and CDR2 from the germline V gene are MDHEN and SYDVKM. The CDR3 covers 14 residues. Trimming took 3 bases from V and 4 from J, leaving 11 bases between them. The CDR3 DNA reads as TGTGCCAGCAGTTTCCCCAGGGCGGCAGATACGCAGTATTTT. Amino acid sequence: CASSFPRAADTQYF.

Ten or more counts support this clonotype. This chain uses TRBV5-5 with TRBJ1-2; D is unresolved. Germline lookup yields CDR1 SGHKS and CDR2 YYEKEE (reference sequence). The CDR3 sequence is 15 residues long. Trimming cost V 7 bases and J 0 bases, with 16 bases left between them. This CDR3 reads CASGPAGSSNYGYTF. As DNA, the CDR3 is TGTGCCAGCGGACCGGCAGGAAGTTCTAACTATGGCTACACCTTC.

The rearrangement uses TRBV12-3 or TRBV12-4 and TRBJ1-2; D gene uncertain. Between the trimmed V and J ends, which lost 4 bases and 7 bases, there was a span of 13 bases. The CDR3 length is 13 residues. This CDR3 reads CASSSPGISGYTF. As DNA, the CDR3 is TGTGCCAGCAGTTCCCCGGGGATATCTGGCTACACCTTC.

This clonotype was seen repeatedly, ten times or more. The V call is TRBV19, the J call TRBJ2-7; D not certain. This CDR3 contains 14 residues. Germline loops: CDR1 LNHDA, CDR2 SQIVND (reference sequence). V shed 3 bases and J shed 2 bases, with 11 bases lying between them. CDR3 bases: TGTGCCAGTAGTATTCGGCCAGGTGCCTACGAGCAGTACTTC. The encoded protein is CASSIRPGAYEQYF.

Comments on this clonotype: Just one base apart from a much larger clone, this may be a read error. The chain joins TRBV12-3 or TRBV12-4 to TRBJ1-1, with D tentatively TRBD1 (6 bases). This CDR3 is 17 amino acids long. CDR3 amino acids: CTSSLTGWGAEDTEAFF. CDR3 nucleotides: TGTACCAGCAGTTTGACGGGATGGGGGGCTGAGGACACTGAAGCTTTCTTT.

CDR3 sequence (DNA): TGCAGCGTTGAAGAAGTTGGTGGCTACACCTTC. Translation: CSVEEVGGYTF. V gene TRBV29-1 combines with J gene TRBJ1-2, with unresolved D. The CDR3 extends over 11 amino acids. V lost 0 bases and J lost 7, with 6 bases in between. In germline, CDR1 is SQVTM, CDR2 ANQGSEA.

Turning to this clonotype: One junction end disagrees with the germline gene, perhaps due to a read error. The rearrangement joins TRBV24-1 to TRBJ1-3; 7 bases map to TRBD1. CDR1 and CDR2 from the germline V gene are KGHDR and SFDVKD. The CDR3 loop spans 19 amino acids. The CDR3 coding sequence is TGTGCCACCAGCTCAACAGGACAGGAAAAACTATTCTCTGGAAACGCCATATATTTT. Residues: CATSSTGQEKLFSGNAIYF.

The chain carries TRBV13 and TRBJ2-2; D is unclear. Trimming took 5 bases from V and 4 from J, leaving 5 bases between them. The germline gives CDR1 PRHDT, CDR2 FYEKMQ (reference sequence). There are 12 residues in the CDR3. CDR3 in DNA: TGTGCCAGCAGCGCCCCCACCGGGGAGCTGTTTTTT. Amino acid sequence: CASSAPTGELFF.

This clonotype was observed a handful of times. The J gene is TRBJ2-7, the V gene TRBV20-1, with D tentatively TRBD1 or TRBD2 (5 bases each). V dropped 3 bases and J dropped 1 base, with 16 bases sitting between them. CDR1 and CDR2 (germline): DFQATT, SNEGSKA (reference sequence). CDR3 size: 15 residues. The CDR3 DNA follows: TGCAGTGCTAGGGGGACCGAGACCTATTCCTACGAGCAGTACTTC. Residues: CSARGTETYSYEQYF.

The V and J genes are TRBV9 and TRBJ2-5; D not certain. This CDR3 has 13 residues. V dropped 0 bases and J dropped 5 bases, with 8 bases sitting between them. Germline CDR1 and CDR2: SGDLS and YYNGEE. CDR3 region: CASSVGVLETQYF. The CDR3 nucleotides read TGTGCCAGCAGCGTAGGCGTGTTGGAGACCCAGTACTTC.

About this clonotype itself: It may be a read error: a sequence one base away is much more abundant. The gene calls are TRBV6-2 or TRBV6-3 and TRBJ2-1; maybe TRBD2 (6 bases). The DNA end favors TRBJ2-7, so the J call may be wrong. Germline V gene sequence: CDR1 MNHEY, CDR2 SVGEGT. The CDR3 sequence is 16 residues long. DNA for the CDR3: TGTGCCAGCACTCTACCGCATAGCGGCTATAACAATGAGCAGTACTTC. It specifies CASTLPHSGYNNEQYF.